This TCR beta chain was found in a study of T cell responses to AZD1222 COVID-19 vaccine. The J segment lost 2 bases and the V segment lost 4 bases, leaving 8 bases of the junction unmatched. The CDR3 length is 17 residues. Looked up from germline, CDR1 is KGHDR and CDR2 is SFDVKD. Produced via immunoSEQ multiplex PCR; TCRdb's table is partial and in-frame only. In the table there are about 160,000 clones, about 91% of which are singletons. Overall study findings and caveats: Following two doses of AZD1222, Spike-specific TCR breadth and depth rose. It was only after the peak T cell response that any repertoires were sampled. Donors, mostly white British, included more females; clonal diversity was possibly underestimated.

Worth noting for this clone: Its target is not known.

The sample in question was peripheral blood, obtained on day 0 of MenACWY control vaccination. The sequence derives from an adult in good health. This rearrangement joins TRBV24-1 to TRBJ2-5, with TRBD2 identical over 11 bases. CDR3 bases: TGTGCCACCAGTGAAGCCGGGACTAGCGGATTTCAAGAGACCCAGTACTTC. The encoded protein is CATSEAGTSGFQETQYF.